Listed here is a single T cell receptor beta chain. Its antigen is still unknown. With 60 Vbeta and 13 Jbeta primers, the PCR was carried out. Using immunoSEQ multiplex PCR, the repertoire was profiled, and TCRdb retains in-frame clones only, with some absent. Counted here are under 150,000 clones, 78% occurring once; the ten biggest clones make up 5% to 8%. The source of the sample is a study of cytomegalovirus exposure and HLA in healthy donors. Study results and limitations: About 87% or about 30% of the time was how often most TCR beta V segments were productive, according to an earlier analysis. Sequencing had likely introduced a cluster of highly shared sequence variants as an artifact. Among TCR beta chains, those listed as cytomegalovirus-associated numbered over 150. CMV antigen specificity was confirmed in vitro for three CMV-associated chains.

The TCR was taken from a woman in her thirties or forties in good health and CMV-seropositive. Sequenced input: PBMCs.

The chain's CDR3 is CASRLILAGGAYEQFF. The DNA of the CDR3 is TGCGCCAGCAGACTTATACTAGCGGGAGGGGCCTATGAGCAGTTCTTC. V is TRBV4-1 and J is TRBJ2-1; 13 positions match TRBD2. The CDR3 loop spans 16 amino acids. Germline CDR1 MGHRA, CDR2 YSYEKL. The J segment lost 8 bases and the V segment lost 6 bases, leaving 10 bases of the junction unmatched.